This T cell receptor (beta chain) was recovered during a study of cytomegalovirus exposure and HLA in healthy donors. On the study more broadly: From about 170 million T cells, an earlier analysis saw 120 million or so unique TCR beta sequences.

Concerning this clone: Its antigen is currently unknown.

J lost 12 bases, V lost 0 bases, and 5 bases had no gene match. Germline V CDR1 and CDR2: SGHKS, YYEKEE (reference sequence). The CDR3 spans 13 residues. The study, taken as a whole, reports: The study had only CMV serostatus as immune exposure information. Being productive about 87% or about 30% of the time was typical of most TCR beta V segments in an earlier analysis.

PCR primers comprised 60 Vbeta and 13 Jbeta primers. Repertoires were generated with immunoSEQ multiplex PCR, while TCRdb's copy carries only in-frame clones and drops some. The sample includes about 260,000 clones, under 80% of them seen just once. Input material: PBMCs. The TCR originated in a female donor in good health and CMV-seronegative. This chain links TRBV5-5 with TRBJ1-4; 7 bases are shared with TRBD1. Written as DNA, the CDR3 is TGTGCCAGCAGCTTGGGAACAGGGGTGGAACTGTTTTTT. As protein: CASSLGTGVELFF.